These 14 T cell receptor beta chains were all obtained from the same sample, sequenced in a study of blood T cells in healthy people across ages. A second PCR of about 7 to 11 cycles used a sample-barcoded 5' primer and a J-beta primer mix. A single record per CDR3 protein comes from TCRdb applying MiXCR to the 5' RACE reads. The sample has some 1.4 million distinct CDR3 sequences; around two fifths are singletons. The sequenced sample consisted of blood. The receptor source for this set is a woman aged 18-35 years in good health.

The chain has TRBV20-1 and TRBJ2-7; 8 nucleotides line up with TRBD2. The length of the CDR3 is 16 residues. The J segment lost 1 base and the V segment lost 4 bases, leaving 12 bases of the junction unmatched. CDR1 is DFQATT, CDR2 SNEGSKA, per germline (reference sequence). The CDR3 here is CSATLAGGPLSYEQYF. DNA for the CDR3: TGCAGTGCTACTCTTGCGGGGGGACCGTTGTCCTACGAGCAGTACTTC.

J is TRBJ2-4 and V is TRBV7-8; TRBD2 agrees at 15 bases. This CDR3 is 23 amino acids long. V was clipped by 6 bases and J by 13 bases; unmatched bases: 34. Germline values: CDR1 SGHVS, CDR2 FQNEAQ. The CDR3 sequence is CASRPSGPVRTSGRAGSLNEQYF. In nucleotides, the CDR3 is TGTGCCAGCAGGCCCAGTGGTCCAGTGAGGACTAGCGGGAGGGCGGGGTCGCTCAATGAGCAGTACTTC.

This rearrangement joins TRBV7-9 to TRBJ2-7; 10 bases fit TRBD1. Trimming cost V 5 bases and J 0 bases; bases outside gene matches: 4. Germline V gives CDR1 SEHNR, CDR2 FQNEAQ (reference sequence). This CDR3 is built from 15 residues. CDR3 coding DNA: TGTGCCAGCAGCCGACAGGGGGCGAGCTCCTACGAGCAGTACTTC. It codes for CASSRQGASSYEQYF. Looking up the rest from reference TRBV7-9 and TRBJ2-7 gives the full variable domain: DTGVSQNPRHKITKRGQNVTFRCDPISEHNRLYWYRQTLGQGPEFLTYFQNEAQLEKSRLLSDRFSAERPKGSFSTLEIQRTEQGDSAMYLCASSRQGASSYEQYFGPGTRLTVT.

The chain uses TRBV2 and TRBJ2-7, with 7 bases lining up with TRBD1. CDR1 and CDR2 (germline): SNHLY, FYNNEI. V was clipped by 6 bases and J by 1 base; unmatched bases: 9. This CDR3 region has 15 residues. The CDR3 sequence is CASSLTGSESYEQYF. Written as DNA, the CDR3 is TGTGCCAGCAGCTTGACAGGGTCAGAGTCCTACGAGCAGTACTTC.

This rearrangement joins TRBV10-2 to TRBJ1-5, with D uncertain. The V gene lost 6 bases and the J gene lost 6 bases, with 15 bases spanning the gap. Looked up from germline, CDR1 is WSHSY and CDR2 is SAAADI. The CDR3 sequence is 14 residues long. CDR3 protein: CASSPPWISQPQHF. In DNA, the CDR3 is TGCGCCAGCAGCCCTCCATGGATTAGTCAGCCCCAGCATTTT.

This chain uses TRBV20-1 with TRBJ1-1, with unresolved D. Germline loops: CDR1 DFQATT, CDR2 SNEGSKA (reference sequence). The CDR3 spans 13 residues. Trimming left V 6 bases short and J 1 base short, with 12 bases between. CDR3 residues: CSATPRGNTEAFF. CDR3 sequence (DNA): TGCAGTGCGACCCCCCGGGGGAACACTGAAGCTTTCTTT.

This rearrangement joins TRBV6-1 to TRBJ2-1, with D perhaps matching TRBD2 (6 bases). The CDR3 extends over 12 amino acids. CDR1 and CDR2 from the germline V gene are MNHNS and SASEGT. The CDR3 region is CLLAVTYNEQFF. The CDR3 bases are TGTTTGTTAGCGGTGACCTACAATGAGCAGTTCTTC.

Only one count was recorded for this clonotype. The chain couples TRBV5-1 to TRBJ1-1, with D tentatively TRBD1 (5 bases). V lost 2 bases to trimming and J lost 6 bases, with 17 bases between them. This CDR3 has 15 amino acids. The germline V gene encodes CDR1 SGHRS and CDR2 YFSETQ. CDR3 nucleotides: TGCGCCAGCAGCTTAGTTAGGGGCGCGGTCTCTGAAGCTTTCTTT. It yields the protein CASSLVRGAVSEAFF.

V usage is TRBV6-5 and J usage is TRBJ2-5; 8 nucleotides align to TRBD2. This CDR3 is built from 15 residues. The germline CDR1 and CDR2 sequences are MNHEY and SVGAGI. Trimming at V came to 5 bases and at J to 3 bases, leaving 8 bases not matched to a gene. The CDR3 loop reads CASSPTGTRKETQYF. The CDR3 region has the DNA TGTGCCAGCAGTCCCACCGGGACTAGAAAAGAGACCCAGTACTTC.

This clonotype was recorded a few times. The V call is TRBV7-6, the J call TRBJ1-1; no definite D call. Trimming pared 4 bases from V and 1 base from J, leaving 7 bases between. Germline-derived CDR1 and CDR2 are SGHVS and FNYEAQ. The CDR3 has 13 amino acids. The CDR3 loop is CASSYMGNTEAFF. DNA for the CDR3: TGTGCCAGCAGCTATATGGGGAACACTGAAGCTTTCTTT.

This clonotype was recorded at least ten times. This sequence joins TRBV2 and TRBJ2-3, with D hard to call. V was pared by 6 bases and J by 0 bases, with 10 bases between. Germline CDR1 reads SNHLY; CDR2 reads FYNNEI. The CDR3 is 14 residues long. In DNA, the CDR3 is TGTGCCAGCAGCGGTTGGGATAGCACAGATACGCAGTATTTT. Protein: CASSGWDSTDTQYF.

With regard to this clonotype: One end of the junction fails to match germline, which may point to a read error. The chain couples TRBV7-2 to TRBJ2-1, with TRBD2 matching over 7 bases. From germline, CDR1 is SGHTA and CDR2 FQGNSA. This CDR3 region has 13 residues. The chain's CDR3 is CASSLGLANERFF. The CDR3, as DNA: TGTGCCAGCAGCTTAGGACTAGCCAATGAGCGGTTCTTC.

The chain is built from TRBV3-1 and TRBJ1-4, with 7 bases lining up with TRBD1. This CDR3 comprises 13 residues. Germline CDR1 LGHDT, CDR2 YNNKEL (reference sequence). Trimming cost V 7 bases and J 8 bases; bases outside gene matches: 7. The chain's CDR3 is CASTRDSREKLFF. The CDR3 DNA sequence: TGTGCCAGCACCCGGGACAGTAGGGAAAAACTGTTTTTT.

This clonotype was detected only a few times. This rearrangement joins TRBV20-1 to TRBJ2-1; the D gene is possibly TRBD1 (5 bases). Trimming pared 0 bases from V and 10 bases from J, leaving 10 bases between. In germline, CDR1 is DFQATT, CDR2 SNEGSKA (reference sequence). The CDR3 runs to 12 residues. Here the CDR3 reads CSARDPRAEQFF. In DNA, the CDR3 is TGCAGTGCTAGAGATCCCAGGGCGGAGCAGTTCTTC.